This T cell receptor (beta chain) is drawn from a study of T cells in Graves' hyperthyroidism and ophthalmopathy. The diagnoses drew upon clinical symptoms, serum thyroxine and TRAb, thyroid ultrasound and orbital computed tomography. The study's findings and limits: Clonotypes that were expanded in thyroid above 0.001 mostly appeared in blood too.

This clonotype was counted only a few times. Its antigen is unidentified. Amplified regions were TCR beta CDR3 sequences from RNA transcripts. The HTBI primer set drove a first-round RT-PCR of the TCR CDR3. TCRdb used MiXCR to reprocess the multiplex PCR reads, holding one entry per CDR3 protein. This table holds hundreds of thousands of distinct CDR3 sequences, 20% to 25% found once. The CDR3 extends over 13 amino acids. V was pared by 3 bases and J by 7 bases, with 13 bases between. This TCR derives from a man aged 50 or older with Graves' hyperthyroidism. The chain carries TRBV12-3 or TRBV12-4 and TRBJ2-7, with D possibly matching TRBD1 (5 bases). Sequencing was performed on blood. This CDR3 reads CASSFGRDFEQYF. The CDR3 DNA reads as TGTGCCAGCAGTTTTGGCAGGGATTTTGAGCAGTACTTC.